These T cell receptor beta chains were read from a single sample in a study of CD8+ T cells in alopecia areata. TCRdb's table, derived via immunoSEQ multiplex PCR, lists solely in-frame clones and lacks some. The table shows fewer than 150,000 clones, with roughly 68% occurring only once. Sequenced input: CD4+ T cells sorted from blood. These receptors originate from a human donor in good health. Both conserved end residues are part of each CDR3. Fields, in order: J gene, D gene, clone size, V gene, CDR3 protein, CDR3 DNA. D genes are given only for firm matches. The listing skips clone size in some rows; elsewhere it reads once, few, many or a size class.

TRBJ1-6	NA	NA	TRBV5-6	CASSLWQGSYNSPLHF	TGTGCCAGCAGCTTGTGGCAGGGGTCCTATAATTCACCCCTCCACTTT
TRBJ2-7	NA	NA	TRBV6-5	CASSYNAATYEQYF	TGTGCCAGCAGTTACAACGCTGCGACCTACGAGCAGTACTTC
TRBJ2-5	NA	NA	TRBV10-1	CASSAGHEETQYF	TGCGCCAGCAGTGCTGGACATGAAGAGACCCAGTACTTC
TRBJ2-5	TRBD1	NA	TRBV29-1	CSVEFRTGGTQYF	TGCAGCGTTGAATTCCGGACAGGGGGGACCCAGTACTTC
TRBJ2-7	NA	NA	TRBV14	CASSQGSKQYF	TGTGCCAGCAGCCAAGGAAGCAAGCAGTACTTC
TRBJ2-7	NA	NA	TRBV10-3	CAISDRPDSYEQYF	TGTGCCATCAGTGATCGACCGGACAGCTACGAGCAGTACTTC
TRBJ2-3	NA	NA	TRBV11-2	CASSLEGNRVRTDTQYF	TGTGCCAGCAGCTTAGAGGGCAACAGGGTCCGGACAGATACGCAGTATTTT
TRBJ1-2	NA	NA	TRBV7-9	CASSYALDRAGFAGYTF	TGTGCCAGCAGTTACGCGTTAGATCGAGCAGGGTTTGCCGGCTACACCTTC
TRBJ1-5	NA	once	TRBV5-1	CASSLGQANQPQHF	TGCGCCAGCAGCTTGGGGCAGGCCAATCAGCCCCAGCATTTT
TRBJ2-1	NA	NA	TRBV7-3	CASSLTLAAPEQFF	TGTGCCAGCAGCTTAACGCTGGCCGCGCCTGAGCAGTTCTTC
TRBJ2-1	NA	NA	TRBV29-1	CSVDKENEQFF	TGCAGCGTTGATAAGGAGAATGAGCAGTTCTTC
TRBJ2-5	NA	NA	TRBV2	CASGWGETQYF	TGTGCCAGCGGTTGGGGGGAGACCCAGTACTTC